Presented here are 7 T cell receptor beta chains from one specimen sequenced in a study of blood T cells in healthy people across ages (dated by TCRdb to about 2015). The library was produced with 5' RACE. This sample was sequenced with an Illumina HiSeq 2500. A second PCR of about 6 to 11 cycles was run with a J-beta primer mix and a sample-barcoded 5' primer. The public reads were reanalyzed by TCRdb: fastp trimming at Q25, MiXCR alignment, in-frame beta chains only. Identical CDR3 protein sequences are pooled into one entry, listed with their most common genes and DNA. In this sample the table shows about 1,500,000 distinct CDR3 sequences, 28% of which occur a single time. Jointly, the top ten make up 7.7% of the sample. Sequenced input: blood. These receptors all stem from a woman younger than 45 in good health.

This clonotype has ten or more counts. The rearrangement links TRBV7-9 to TRBJ2-7; D not resolved. V lost 5 bases and J lost 1, with 9 bases in between. The length of the CDR3 is 13 residues. Per germline, CDR1 SEHNR and CDR2 FQNEAQ (reference sequence). Here the CDR3 DNA reads TGTGCCAGCAGCCTACAGCCATCCTACGAGCAGTACTTC. Translating it yields CASSLQPSYEQYF.

The rearrangement joins TRBV6-5 to TRBJ2-3; 9 nucleotides align to TRBD1. Per germline, CDR1 MNHEY and CDR2 SVGAGI. This CDR3 has 15 amino acids. Germline trimming cut 5 bases from V and 7 bases from J; bases unmatched to any gene: 10. The CDR3 DNA is TGTGCCAGCAGTAACGCCGGGACAGGGCCTTATACGCAGTATTTT. This codes for CASSNAGTGPYTQYF.

The CDR3 DNA reads as TGTGCCAGCGGGGACAGGGGGCAAGAGACCCAGTACTTC. Protein sequence: CASGDRGQETQYF. The chain combines TRBV7-9 with TRBJ2-5, with 11 nucleotides matching TRBD1. V was clipped by 8 bases and J by 2 bases; unmatched bases: 1. CDR3 length: 13 residues. Looked up from germline, CDR1 is SEHNR and CDR2 is FQNEAQ (reference sequence).

V gene TRBV6-5 combines with J gene TRBJ1-1, with D uncertain. In germline, CDR1 is MNHEY, CDR2 SVGAGI. This CDR3 has 16 residues. The ends were cut back, 2 bases at V and 2 bases at J, with 15 bases in the middle. The CDR3 nucleotides read TGTGCCAGCAGTTACCGCCCAAGGACGTACAACACTGAAGCTTTCTTT. Translated, it gives CASSYRPRTYNTEAFF.

In regard to this clonotype: This clone may be a read error of a much larger clone one base away. This chain connects TRBV4-3 to TRBJ2-5; D might be TRBD1 (6 bases). Germline lookup yields CDR1 LGHNA and CDR2 YSLEER. With 3 bases removed from V and 11 bases from J, the gap between germline ends came to 22 bases. The CDR3 length is 15 residues. The CDR3 loop is CASSHPNDRYNEQYF. Here the CDR3 DNA reads TGCGCCAGCAGCCATCCCAATGACAGGTACAATGAGCAGTACTTC.

A word on this clonotype: This may stem from a read error, because a much larger clone lies one nucleotide away. V usage is TRBV20-1 and J usage is TRBJ2-1, with 10 bases that match TRBD2. The CDR3 contains 15 residues. CDR1 and CDR2 from the germline V gene are DFQATT and SNEGSKA (reference sequence). CDR3 bases: TGCAATGCTAGAGATCCCACACTAGCGGGGAATGAGCAGTTCTTC. This gives the protein CNARDPTLAGNEQFF.

The chain carries TRBV20-1 and TRBJ2-4, with 7 bases aligning to TRBD2. The CDR3 runs 15 residues. Germline CDR1 DFQATT, CDR2 SNEGSKA (reference sequence). The V segment lost 6 bases and the J segment 13 bases; nucleotides outside the gene matches: 21. The CDR3 region is CSALRSGTSPNEQYF. As DNA, the CDR3 is TGCAGTGCCCTCCGCAGCGGGACCTCTCCCAATGAGCAGTACTTC.